This T cell receptor beta chain was recovered during a study of beta chain features in type 1 diabetes. Overall study results and limits: Highly expressing activated T cells could be over-counted with a cDNA template. Across patients, naive, central memory and Treg TCRB repertoires exhibited apparently greater similarity than was observed across healthy donors. When Type 1 diabetes patients were examined, their TCRB CDR3s proved moderately but significantly shorter in all four CD4+ subsets.

Sorted CD4+ subsets: naive, central memory, regulatory, stem cell-like memory (CD45RO/CCR7/CD25/CD127/CD95/CD27 panel). Every isolated RNA sample was fully reverse transcribed, so sequencing captured expressed TCRB transcripts. Deep immunoSEQ sequencing covered naive, central memory and regulatory T cell samples. Using immunoSEQ multiplex PCR, the repertoire was profiled, and TCRdb retains in-frame clones only, with some absent. The sample consists of 100,000 to 150,000 clones, 9% of them appearing once. This clone came up a few times. What it binds is unknown. Sequenced material: central memory CD4+ T cells from blood. This clonotype was obtained from a young man with type 1 diabetes.

The CDR3 region has the DNA TGCAGCGTTGATTTAGGGGTGGGGACTGAAGCTTTCTTT. Translated, it gives CSVDLGVGTEAFF. V gene TRBV29-1 combines with J gene TRBJ1-1; D is perhaps TRBD1 (5 bases). The CDR3 length is 13 residues. Germline V lookup: CDR1 SQVTM, CDR2 ANQGSEA. The V and J ends lost 3 bases and 5 bases respectively, with 13 bases between them.